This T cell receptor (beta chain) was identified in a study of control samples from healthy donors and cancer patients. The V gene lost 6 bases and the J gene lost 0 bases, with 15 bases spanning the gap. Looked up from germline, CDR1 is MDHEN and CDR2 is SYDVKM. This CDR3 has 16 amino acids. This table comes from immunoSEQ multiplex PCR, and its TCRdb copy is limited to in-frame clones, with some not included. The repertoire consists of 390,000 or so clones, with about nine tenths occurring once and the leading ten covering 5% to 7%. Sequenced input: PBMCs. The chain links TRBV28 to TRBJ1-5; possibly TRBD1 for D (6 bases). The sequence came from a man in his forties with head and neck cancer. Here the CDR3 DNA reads TGTGCCAGCAGCCAGCCGACAGGAGTTAGCAATCAGCCCCAGCATTTT. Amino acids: CASSQPTGVSNQPQHF.